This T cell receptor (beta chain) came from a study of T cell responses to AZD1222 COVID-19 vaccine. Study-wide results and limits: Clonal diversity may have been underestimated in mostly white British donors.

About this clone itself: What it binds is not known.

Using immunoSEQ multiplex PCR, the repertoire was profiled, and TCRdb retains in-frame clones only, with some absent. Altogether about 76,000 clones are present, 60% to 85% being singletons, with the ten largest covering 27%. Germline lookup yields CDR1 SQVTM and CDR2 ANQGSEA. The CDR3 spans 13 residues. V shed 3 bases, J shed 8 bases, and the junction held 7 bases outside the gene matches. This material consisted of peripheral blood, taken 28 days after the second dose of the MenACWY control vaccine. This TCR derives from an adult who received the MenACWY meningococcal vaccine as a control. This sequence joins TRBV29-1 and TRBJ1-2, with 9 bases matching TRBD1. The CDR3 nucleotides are TGCAGCGTTGAGGACAGGGGCTCAAACGGCTACACCTTC. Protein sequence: CSVEDRGSNGYTF.